This is a list of T cell receptor beta chains from one sample in a study of shared clonotypes between healthy human individuals. The assay was immunoSEQ multiplex PCR, and TCRdb's table has in-frame clones only and misses some. Of 2 million to 2.5 million clones in the sample, around 92% were seen once. Sequences were obtained from naive CD4+ T cells from PBMCs. The receptors stem from a man younger than 35 in good health. Some clones in this sample may be carry-over from other donors' samples. Both conserved end residues are part of each CDR3. A D gene is named only where the DNA matches it firmly. Rows may omit the clone size; those that give it use once, few, many or a size class.

j_call d_call clone_size v_call cdr3_nt cdr3_aa
TRBJ2-1 TRBD2 - TRBV28 TGTGCCAGCAGACTGAGGCGGGAGGGCTCCTACAATGAGCAGTTCTTC CASRLRREGSYNEQFF
TRBJ2-1 - - TRBV5-4 TGTGCCAGCAGCTTGGGAGCGGACTCCTACAATGAGCAGTTCTTC CASSLGADSYNEQFF
TRBJ1-4 - - TRBV7-9 TGTGCCAGCAGCCCTCACCAGGGGACGACTGGTACTAATGAAAAACTGTTTTTT CASSPHQGTTGTNEKLFF
TRBJ2-7 - - TRBV5-1 TGCGCCACCTCCACAGGGGGGACTAGCTACGAGCAGTACTTC CATSTGGTSYEQYF
TRBJ2-7 - few TRBV2 TGTGCCAGCAGTCCCTACTACGAGCAGTACTTC CASSPYYEQYF
TRBJ2-1 - - TRBV11-2 TGTGCCAGCAGCCAGAACAGGGACCGCTCCTACAATGAGCAGTTCTTC CASSQNRDRSYNEQFF
TRBJ2-5 - - TRBV18 TGTGCCAGCTCAACCAACGACCCGAGTGAGGAGACCCAGTACTTC CASSTNDPSEETQYF
TRBJ2-7 - - TRBV19 TGTGCCAGTAGTACTCAAAACAGATTCTCCTACGAGCAGTACTTC CASSTQNRFSYEQYF
TRBJ2-7 TRBD2 - TRBV5-1 TGCGCCAGCAGCCCGGGACTAGGCGGGAGGAACGAGCAGTACTTC CASSPGLGGRNEQYF
TRBJ2-3 TRBD2 - TRBV29-1 TGCAGCGTTGTACCTAGCGGACTTGCTAGCACAGATACGCAGTATTTT CSVVPSGLASTDTQYF
TRBJ2-2 - - TRBV27 TGTGCCAGCAGTTTACTGAGCGGGTCCCGGACCGGGGAGCTGTTTTTT CASSLLSGSRTGELFF
TRBJ2-7 TRBD1 - TRBV28 TGTGCCATACAGGGGACCCACGAGCAGTACTTC CAIQGTHEQYF
TRBJ2-1 - - TRBV7-9 TGTGCCAGCAGCTTAGGGGGGACTTTACACAATGAGCAGTTCTTC CASSLGGTLHNEQFF
TRBJ2-5 - - TRBV29-1 TGCAGCTTTGAAGGGCTCAGCGAGACCCAGTACTTC CSFEGLSETQYF
TRBJ2-1 - once TRBV5-4 TGTGCCAGTTCCCAGGACACTAACAATGAGCAGTTCTTC CASSQDTNNEQFF
TRBJ2-5 - - TRBV30 TGTGCCTGGTCCCGACTAGTTCAAGAGACCCAGTACTTC CAWSRLVQETQYF
TRBJ2-5 - - TRBV5-8 TGTGCCAGCAGTTTCGGACGGAGGGGAGAGACCCAGTACTTC CASSFGRRGETQYF
TRBJ1-4 - - TRBV6-6 TGTGCCAGCAGATCCCCGATGTCAACTAATGAAAAACTGTTTTTT CASRSPMSTNEKLFF
TRBJ2-1 TRBD2 - TRBV5-4 TGTGCCAGCAGCTGGGCCGGACTAGCGGGAGGTGATGAGCAGTTCTTC CASSWAGLAGGDEQFF
TRBJ1-2 - - TRBV4-1 TGCGCCAGCAGCCAAGAACAGTACGGCTACACCTTC CASSQEQYGYTF
TRBJ1-1 TRBD1 - TRBV2 TGTGCCACCACAGGGGGAACCATGAACACTGAAGCTTTCTTT CATTGGTMNTEAFF
TRBJ2-7 TRBD1 - TRBV5-1 TGCGCCAGCACCTTAGAGACAGGGGACTACGAGCAGTACTTC CASTLETGDYEQYF
TRBJ1-2 - - TRBV27 TGTGCCAGCGCAGGGTTAATAGGTGGCTACACCTTC CASAGLIGGYTF
TRBJ1-2 TRBD1 - TRBV7-6 TGTGCCAGCCCACTGGTCGGGACAGGGTCTCCCTGGAACTATGGCTACACCTTC CASPLVGTGSPWNYGYTF
TRBJ1-3 - - TRBV2 TGTGCCAGCAGAGCCGGGAGCTCTGGAAACACCATATATTTT CASRAGSSGNTIYF
TRBJ2-7 TRBD1 - TRBV15 TGTGCCACCAGCAGAGTTTCAGGGGGCTACGAGCAGTACTTC CATSRVSGGYEQYF
TRBJ2-7 TRBD1 - TRBV27 TGTGCCAGCAGTTTATCGGGGGGACAGGGGGCGTACGAGCAGTACTTC CASSLSGGQGAYEQYF
TRBJ2-3 - - TRBV28 TGTGCCAGCGACGGGGCCCCCGGCACAGATACGCAGTATTTT CASDGAPGTDTQYF
TRBJ2-1 - - TRBV30 TGTGCCTGGAGTCTTGTCTACAATGAGCAGTTCTTC CAWSLVYNEQFF
TRBJ1-3 - - TRBV28 TGTGCCAGCTCAGGCTCTGGAAACACCATATATTTT CASSGSGNTIYF
TRBJ2-7 - - TRBV28 TGTGCCAGCAGTTTTATAGCAGGGTCCCCCCCGGGCGAGCAGTACTTC CASSFIAGSPPGEQYF
TRBJ2-5 - - TRBV5-6 TGTGCCAGCAGCTTGCGCCGGGAGGAGACCCAGTACTTC CASSLRREETQYF
TRBJ1-1 - - TRBV29-1 TGCAGCGTTGAGGAGGGGACGAACACTGAAGCTTTCTTT CSVEEGTNTEAFF
TRBJ2-2 TRBD1 - TRBV29-1 TGCAGCGTTGAGACAGGGACGGACACCGGGGAGCTGTTTTTT CSVETGTDTGELFF
TRBJ2-1 - once TRBV5-4 TGTGCCAGCAGGTTGGACAGCTACAATGAGCAGTTCTTC CASRLDSYNEQFF
TRBJ2-1 TRBD1 - TRBV2 TGTGCCAGCAGGGACAGGAGCTCCTACAATGAGCAGTTCTTC CASRDRSSYNEQFF
TRBJ1-2 - few TRBV4-2 TGTGCCAGCAGCCAAGGTCAGGAGACAGGCTATGGCTACACCTTC CASSQGQETGYGYTF
TRBJ1-2 - - TRBV4-2 TGTGCCAGCAGCCAAGAAGAATTGGGACCGCGAATTAACTATGGCTACACCTTC CASSQEELGPRINYGYTF
TRBJ2-7 TRBD2 - TRBV25-1 TGTGCCAGCTCCCGAACGGGGACTAGCGGGAGCTACGAGCAGTACTTC CASSRTGTSGSYEQYF
TRBJ1-3 - - TRBV18 TGTGCCAGCTCACCCTCCGTGAGCCGTTCTGGAAACACCATATATTTT CASSPSVSRSGNTIYF
TRBJ1-1 - - TRBV5-1 TGCGCCAGCAGCTTGAACGTGAACACTGAAGCTTTCTTT CASSLNVNTEAFF
TRBJ2-1 - - TRBV7-9 TGTGCCAGCAGCTTAGGCATCAGCGGACTAAATGAGCAGTTCTTC CASSLGISGLNEQFF
TRBJ1-1 - - TRBV6-5 TGTGCCACGCGGACAGCCGGGACTGAAGCTTTCTTT CATRTAGTEAFF
TRBJ2-5 - - TRBV7-3 TGTGCCAGCAGCCGACGGGGTTGGGAGACCCAGTACTTC CASSRRGWETQYF
TRBJ2-1 TRBD1 - TRBV7-3 TGTGCCAGCAGCTTGGACAGGTTCTACAATGAGCAGTTCTTC CASSLDRFYNEQFF
TRBJ2-7 - - TRBV7-2 TGTGCCAGCAGCTTACGTGGCGGGTCCCCCTACGAGCAGTACTTC CASSLRGGSPYEQYF
TRBJ1-3 TRBD1 once TRBV6-1 TGTGCCAGCATCCAACGAGGGGGCTGGGACACCATATATTTT CASIQRGGWDTIYF
TRBJ2-1 - once TRBV14 TGTGCCAGCAGCCAATACGTATGGGAGGACCTTTCTGATGAGCAGTTCTTC CASSQYVWEDLSDEQFF
TRBJ1-2 - - TRBV20-1 TGCAGTGCTGACGACGGTTATGGCTACACCTTC CSADDGYGYTF
TRBJ1-5 - - TRBV5-8 TGTGCCAGCAGCCCCCTGATTGATCAGCCCCAGCATTTT CASSPLIDQPQHF
TRBJ2-7 TRBD2 few TRBV6-5 TGTGCCAGCCGGCGGGAGGCGACCTACGAGCAGTACTTC CASRREATYEQYF
TRBJ1-1 - - TRBV28 TGTGCCAGCAGTTTAGCGGGAGGCATTCGGACTGAAGCTTTCTTT CASSLAGGIRTEAFF
TRBJ2-4 - - TRBV6-5 TGTGCCAGCAGTTACTCACTGCCGGGCAACATTCAGTACTTC CASSYSLPGNIQYF
TRBJ2-5 - - TRBV18 TGTGCCAGCTCTGACAAAGAGACCCAGTACTTC CASSDKETQYF
TRBJ2-7 TRBD2 - TRBV28 TGTGCCAGCAGTTACCCTAGCGGGAGCGTCGAGCAGTACTTC CASSYPSGSVEQYF
TRBJ1-5 TRBD1 once TRBV10-2 TGCGCCAGCAGTGAGGCGACAGGGCGTCAGCCCCAGCATTTT CASSEATGRQPQHF
TRBJ2-2 - - TRBV7-3 TGTGCCAGCAGCTTAAGGTCCACGGGAAAGACCGGAGAAAACACCGGGGAGCTGTTTTTT CASSLRSTGKTGENTGELFF